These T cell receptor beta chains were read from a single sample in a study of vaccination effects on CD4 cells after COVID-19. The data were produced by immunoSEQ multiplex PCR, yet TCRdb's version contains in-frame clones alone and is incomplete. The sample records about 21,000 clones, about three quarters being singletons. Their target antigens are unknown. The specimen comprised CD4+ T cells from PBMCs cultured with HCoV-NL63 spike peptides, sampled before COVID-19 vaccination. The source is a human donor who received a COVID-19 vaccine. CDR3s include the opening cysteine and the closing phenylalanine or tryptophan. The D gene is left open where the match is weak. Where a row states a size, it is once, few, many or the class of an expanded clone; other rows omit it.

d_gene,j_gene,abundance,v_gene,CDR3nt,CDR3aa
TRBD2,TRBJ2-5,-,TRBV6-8,TGTGCCAGCAGTTACAGTCGGACTAGGGGTAAAGAGACCCAGTACTTC,CASSYSRTRGKETQYF
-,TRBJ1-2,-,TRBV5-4,TGTGCCAGCAGCGTTGACAGGAGTGAACTAGGCTACACCTTC,CASSVDRSELGYTF
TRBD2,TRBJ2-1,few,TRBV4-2,TGTGCCAGCAGCCAAGAGGGGGCGGGCGGGAGGCTTTACAATGAGCAGTTCTTC,CASSQEGAGGRLYNEQFF
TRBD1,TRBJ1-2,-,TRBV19,TGTGCCAGTGAGAGGGGGCTGAACTATGGCTACACCTTC,CASERGLNYGYTF
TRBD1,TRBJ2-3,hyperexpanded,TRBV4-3,TGCGCCAGCAGCCGAGACTTAACCGTCAGGGGGCGCAGCGGCACAGATACGCAGTATTTT,CASSRDLTVRGRSGTDTQYF
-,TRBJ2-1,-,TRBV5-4,TGTGCCACTCAATACCCAGGAGGTAGGCGCGAGCAGTTCTTC,CATQYPGGRREQFF
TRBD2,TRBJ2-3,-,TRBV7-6,TGTGCCAGCAGCTTAGGGTCCGGGACTAGCGGGGGGGAAGAGTATTTT,CASSLGSGTSGGEEYF
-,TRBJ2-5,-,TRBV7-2,TGTGCCAGCCAGAGGGGCTATGGGGAAGAGACCCAGTACTTC,CASQRGYGEETQYF
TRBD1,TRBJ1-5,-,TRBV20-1,TGCAGTGCTAGTCAGACAGGGCGCGGCAATCAGCCCCAGCATTTT,CSASQTGRGNQPQHF
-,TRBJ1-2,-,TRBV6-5,TGTACCAGCAGTTACGACTCAAACTATGGCTACACCTTC,CTSSYDSNYGYTF
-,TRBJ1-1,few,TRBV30,TGTGCCTGGAGTGCCATGGCGAACACTGAAGCTTTCTTT,CAWSAMANTEAFF
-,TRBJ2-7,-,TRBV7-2,TGTGCCAGCAGCTTACGTACGGAGCGAATCCTCTCCTACGAGCAGTACTTC,CASSLRTERILSYEQYF
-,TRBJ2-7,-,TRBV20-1,TGCAGTGTGTCAGGAGCCTACGAGCAGTACTTC,CSVSGAYEQYF
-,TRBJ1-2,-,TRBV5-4,TGTGCCAGCAGCCCCATATTAGGGGAGGTGTGGGGCTACACCTTC,CASSPILGEVWGYTF
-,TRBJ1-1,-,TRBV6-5,TGTGCCAGCAGAGTCGCCGGGGAGAACACTGAAGCTTTCTTT,CASRVAGENTEAFF
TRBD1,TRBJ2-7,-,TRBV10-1,TGCGCCAGCAGTCCCCCGGACAGGGGCCGCTCCTACGAGCAGTACTTC,CASSPPDRGRSYEQYF
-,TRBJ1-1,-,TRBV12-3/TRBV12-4,TGTGCCAGCAGTTTTGGGAGGACTGAAGCTTTCTTT,CASSFGRTEAFF
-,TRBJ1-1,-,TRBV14,TGTGCCAGCACCCTAGTAGGGGAATCCACTGAAGCTTTCTTT,CASTLVGESTEAFF
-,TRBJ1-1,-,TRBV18,TGTGCCAGCTCACCAGACGGGAACACTGAAGCTTTCTTT,CASSPDGNTEAFF
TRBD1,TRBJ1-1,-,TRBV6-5,TGTGCCAGCAGTCGGACAGGGCAGAACACTGAAGCTTTCTTT,CASSRTGQNTEAFF
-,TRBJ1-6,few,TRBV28,TGTGCCAGCAAGGAGTGGAATTCACCCCTCCACTTT,CASKEWNSPLHF
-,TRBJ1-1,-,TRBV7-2,TGTGCCAGCAGCTCAGTGAACACTGAAGCTTTCTTT,CASSSVNTEAFF